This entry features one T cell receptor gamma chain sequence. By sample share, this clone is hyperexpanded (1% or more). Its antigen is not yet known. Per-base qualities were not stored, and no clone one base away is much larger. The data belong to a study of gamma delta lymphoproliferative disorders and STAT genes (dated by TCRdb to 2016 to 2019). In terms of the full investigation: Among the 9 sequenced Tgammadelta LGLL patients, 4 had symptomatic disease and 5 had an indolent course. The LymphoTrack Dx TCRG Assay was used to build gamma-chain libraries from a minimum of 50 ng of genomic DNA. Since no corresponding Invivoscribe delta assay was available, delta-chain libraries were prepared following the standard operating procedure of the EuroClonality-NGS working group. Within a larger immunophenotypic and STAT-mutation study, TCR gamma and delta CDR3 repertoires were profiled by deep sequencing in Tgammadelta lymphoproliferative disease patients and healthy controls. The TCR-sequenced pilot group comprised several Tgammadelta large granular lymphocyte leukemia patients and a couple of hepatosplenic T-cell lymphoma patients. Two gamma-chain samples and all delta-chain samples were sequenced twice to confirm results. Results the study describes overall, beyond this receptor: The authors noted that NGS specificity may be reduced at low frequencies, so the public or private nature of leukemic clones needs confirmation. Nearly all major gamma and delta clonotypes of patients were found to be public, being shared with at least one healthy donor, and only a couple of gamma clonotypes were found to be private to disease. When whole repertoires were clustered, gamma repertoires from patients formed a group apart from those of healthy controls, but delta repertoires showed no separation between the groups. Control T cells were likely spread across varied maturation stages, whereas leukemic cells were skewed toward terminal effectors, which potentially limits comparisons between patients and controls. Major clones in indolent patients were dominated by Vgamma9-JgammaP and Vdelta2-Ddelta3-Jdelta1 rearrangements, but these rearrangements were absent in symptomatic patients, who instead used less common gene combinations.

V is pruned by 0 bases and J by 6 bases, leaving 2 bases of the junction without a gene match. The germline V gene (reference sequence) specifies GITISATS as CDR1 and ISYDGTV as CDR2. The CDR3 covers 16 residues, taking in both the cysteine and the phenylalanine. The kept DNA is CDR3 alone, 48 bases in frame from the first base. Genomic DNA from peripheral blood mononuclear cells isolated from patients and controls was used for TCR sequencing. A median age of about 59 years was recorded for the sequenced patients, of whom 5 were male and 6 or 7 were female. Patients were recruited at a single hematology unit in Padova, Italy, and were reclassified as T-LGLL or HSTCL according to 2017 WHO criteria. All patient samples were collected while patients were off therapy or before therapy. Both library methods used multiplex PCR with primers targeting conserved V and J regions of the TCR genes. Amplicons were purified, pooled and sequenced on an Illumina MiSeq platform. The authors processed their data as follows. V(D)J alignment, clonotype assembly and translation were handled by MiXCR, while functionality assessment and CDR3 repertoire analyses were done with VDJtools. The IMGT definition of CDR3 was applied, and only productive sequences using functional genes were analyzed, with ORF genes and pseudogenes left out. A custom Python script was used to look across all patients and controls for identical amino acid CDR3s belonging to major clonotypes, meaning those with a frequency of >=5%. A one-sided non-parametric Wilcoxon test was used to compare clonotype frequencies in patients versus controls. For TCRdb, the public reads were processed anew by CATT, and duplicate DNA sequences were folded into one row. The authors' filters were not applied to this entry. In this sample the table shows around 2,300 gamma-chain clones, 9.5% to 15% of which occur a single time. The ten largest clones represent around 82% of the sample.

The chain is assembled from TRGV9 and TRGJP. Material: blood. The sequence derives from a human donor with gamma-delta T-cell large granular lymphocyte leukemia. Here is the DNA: TGTGCCTTGTGGGAGGTGCGAGAGTTGGGCAAAAAAATCAAGGTATTT. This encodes CALWEVRELGKKIKVF.